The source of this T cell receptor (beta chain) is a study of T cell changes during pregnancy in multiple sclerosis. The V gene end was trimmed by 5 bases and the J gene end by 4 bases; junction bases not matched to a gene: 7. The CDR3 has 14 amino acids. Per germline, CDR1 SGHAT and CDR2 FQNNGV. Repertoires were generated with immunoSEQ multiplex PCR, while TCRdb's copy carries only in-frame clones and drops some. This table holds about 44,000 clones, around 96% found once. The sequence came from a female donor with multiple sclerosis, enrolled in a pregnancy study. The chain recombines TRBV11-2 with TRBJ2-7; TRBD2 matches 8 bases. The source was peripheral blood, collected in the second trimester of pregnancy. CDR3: CASSPPGLGYEQYF. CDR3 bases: TGTGCCAGCAGCCCTCCGGGACTAGGGTACGAGCAGTACTTC.